One and the same sample provided the 21 T cell receptor beta chains below, sequenced in a study of T cells in Graves' hyperthyroidism and ophthalmopathy (dated by TCRdb to about 2019). Preparation of the library involved multiplex PCR. The sequencing machine was an Illumina HiSeq 2000. The TCR beta CDR3 regions were amplified from RNA transcripts. The first round of RT-PCR for the TCR CDR3 was performed with the HTBI primer set and the Qiagen OneStep RT-PCR kit. Clones were called with MiXCR by TCRdb after fastp trimmed the public reads at Q25, and only in-frame beta chains were retained. When rows share a CDR3 protein, they turn into one entry using the most common DNA and genes. This sample has under 750,000 distinct CDR3 sequences in its table, and around 20% of those were observed once. Roughly a sixth of the sample belongs to the ten largest clones. The sample taken for sequencing was blood. Receptor source: a woman aged 50 to 60 with Graves' hyperthyroidism that later progressed to Graves' ophthalmopathy.

The chain carries TRBV19 and TRBJ1-5; D not certain. V gave up 3 bases and J gave up 0 bases, with 12 bases separating them. The CDR3 consists of 16 residues. Germline CDR1 and CDR2: LNHDA and SQIVND (reference sequence). CDR3 protein: CASSIFIGYSNQPQHF. In DNA, the CDR3 is TGTGCCAGTAGTATTTTTATAGGGTATAGCAATCAGCCCCAGCATTTT.

This clonotype was found many times. The rearrangement joins TRBV7-3 to TRBJ2-1; D gene unclear. In germline, CDR1 is SGHTA, CDR2 FQGTGA. V lost 2 bases to trimming and J lost 6 bases, with 8 bases between them. The CDR3 runs 13 residues. The CDR3 region has the DNA TGTGCCAGCAGCTTAGTTGACCCCAATGAGCAGTTCTTC. As protein: CASSLVDPNEQFF.

In its sample, this clonotype was seen many times. The chain has TRBV7-8 and TRBJ1-2; TRBD1 matches at 9 bases. The CDR3 loop spans 16 amino acids. Looked up from germline, CDR1 is SGHVS and CDR2 is FQNEAQ. V gave up 1 base and J gave up 3 bases; unmatched junction bases: 6. The CDR3 reads CASSLGLGQGHYGYTF. The CDR3, as DNA: TGTGCCAGCAGCTTAGGTTTGGGACAGGGTCACTATGGCTACACCTTC.

In the case of this clonotype: One end of the junction fails to match germline, which may point to a read error. The rearrangement uses TRBV11-1 and TRBJ1-6; possibly TRBD1 for D (5 bases). CDR3 length: 15 amino acids. Germline V lookup: CDR1 SGHAT, CDR2 FQDESV (reference sequence). CDR3 region: CASRPDFGGNSLLHF. Here the CDR3 DNA reads TGTGCCAGCAGGCCGGACTTCGGGGGGAATTCACTCCTCCACTTT.

In this sample, this clonotype turned up a few times. The chain is built from TRBV29-1 and TRBJ1-4; TRBD1 might be the D (5 bases). The germline V gene encodes CDR1 SQVTM and CDR2 ANQGSEA. The CDR3 is 11 amino acids. The V end lost 6 bases, the J end lost 8 bases, and 10 bases lay between the germline ends. CDR3 residues: CSVGEAEKLFF. The CDR3 nucleotides read TGCAGCGTGGGGGAGGCCGAAAAACTGTTTTTT.

This clonotype came up many times. This chain links TRBV11-2 with TRBJ2-1; D possibly corresponds to TRBD2 (5 bases). Germline V gene data show CDR1 as SGHAT and CDR2 as FQNNGV. The CDR3 totals 12 residues. V was clipped by 3 bases and J by 12 bases, with 12 bases between them. The CDR3 is CASSLAGVLQFF. As DNA, the CDR3 is TGTGCCAGCAGCTTGGCCGGGGTCTTGCAGTTCTTC.

This chain joins TRBV6-1 and TRBJ1-5; D gene unclear. The CDR3 extends over 13 amino acids. Germline V CDR1 and CDR2: MNHNS, SASEGT. V lost 0 bases, J lost 7 bases, and 7 bases lay in between. The CDR3 region is CASSEAFWQPQHF. The CDR3 DNA sequence: TGTGCCAGCAGTGAAGCCTTCTGGCAGCCCCAGCATTTT.

This clonotype was counted many times. The gene calls are TRBV5-1 and TRBJ2-7; 9 bases match TRBD1. The CDR3 contains 13 residues. Trimming cost V 2 bases and J 7 bases; bases outside gene matches: 4. Germline V gives CDR1 SGHRS, CDR2 YFSETQ. The CDR3 is CASSFGTGNEQYF. The CDR3 nucleotides are TGCGCCAGCAGCTTCGGGACAGGGAATGAGCAGTACTTC.

This chain joins TRBV6-1 and TRBJ2-7; weak D call: TRBD2 (6 bases). Deletions cut 5 bases from V and 0 bases from J, with 14 bases between. This CDR3 is 15 amino acids long. Germline CDR1 reads MNHNS; CDR2 reads SASEGT. The CDR3 nucleotides are TGTGCCAGCAGTCCCCAGGTAGCGGACTCCTACGAGCAGTACTTC. The encoded protein is CASSPQVADSYEQYF.

The gene calls are TRBV6-1 and TRBJ2-1; TRBD1 agrees at 9 bases. The CDR3 has 15 residues. Germline V gene data show CDR1 as MNHNS and CDR2 as SASEGT. V was pared by 7 bases and J by 0 bases, with 4 bases of the junction left unmatched. CDR3 in DNA: TGTGCCAGCACCACGGACAGGGGCTCCTACAATGAGCAGTTCTTC. This sequence encodes CASTTDRGSYNEQFF.

The chain joins TRBV18 to TRBJ1-2; 7 bases agree with TRBD1. Germline trimming cut 5 bases from V and 8 bases from J; bases unmatched to any gene: 11. There are 14 residues in the CDR3. Germline values: CDR1 KGHSH, CDR2 LQKENI. The CDR3 is CASSGQETSGGYTF. CDR3 coding DNA: TGTGCCAGCTCAGGACAGGAAACCTCCGGGGGCTACACCTTC.

At least ten counts were recorded for this clonotype. V gene TRBV7-8 combines with J gene TRBJ2-1; no firm D call. CDR3 length equals 15 residues. Germline V gene lookup returns CDR1 SGHVS and CDR2 FQNEAQ. The V end was cut by 5 bases, the J end by 1 base, with 12 bases between. CDR3 DNA: TGTGCCAGCAGCAAGATCCTCGGGTCCTACAATGAGCAGTTCTTC. Encoded protein: CASSKILGSYNEQFF.

The chain couples TRBV28 to TRBJ2-5; tentatively, D is TRBD1 (6 bases). In germline, CDR1 is MDHEN, CDR2 SYDVKM. This CDR3 is built from 15 residues. Between the trimmed V and J ends, which lost 4 bases and 5 bases, there was a span of 17 bases. Here the CDR3 DNA reads TGTGCCAGCAGTTCAGCCACAGGGATTGGTGAGACCCAGTACTTC. This encodes CASSSATGIGETQYF.

The chain has TRBV19 and TRBJ1-4, with a tentative D call TRBD1 (5 bases). V shed 9 bases and J shed 8 bases, with 19 bases lying between them. This CDR3 is 14 amino acids long. Germline CDR1 LNHDA, CDR2 SQIVND (reference sequence). The CDR3 DNA reads as TGTGCCAGCAGGCTAGAAGGCGACAGCGAAAAACTGTTTTTT. Translating gives CASRLEGDSEKLFF.

This clonotype was seen a few times. This rearrangement joins TRBV18 to TRBJ1-2, with D unresolved. Trimming removed 0 bases at V and 0 bases at J, with 2 bases between. Germline V gene lookup returns CDR1 KGHSH and CDR2 LQKENI. The CDR3 loop spans 13 amino acids. The CDR3 nucleotides read TGTGCCAGCTCACCACCCTCTAACTATGGCTACACCTTC. This codes for CASSPPSNYGYTF.

The chain uses TRBV7-2 and TRBJ1-4; the D gene is possibly TRBD1 (5 bases). CDR1 and CDR2 (germline): SGHTA, FQGNSA. This CDR3 contains 16 residues. V shed 2 bases and J shed 4 bases, with 14 bases lying between them. The CDR3 reads CASSLSPGRINEKLFF. CDR3 nucleotide sequence: TGTGCCAGCAGCTTATCTCCGGGACGGATTAATGAAAAACTGTTTTTT.

This clonotype turned up a few times. The chain combines TRBV5-4 with TRBJ2-3; TRBD2 matches at 8 bases. V gave up 1 base and J gave up 4 bases; unmatched junction bases: 5. The CDR3 runs 15 residues. Germline V gene data show CDR1 as SGHNT and CDR2 as YYREEE (reference sequence). The CDR3 region has the DNA TGTGCCAGCAGCTTGCGGGGGGGGCCTCCAGATACGCAGTATTTT. It encodes CASSLRGGPPDTQYF.

This clonotype showed up just a few times. This chain connects TRBV11-3 to TRBJ2-2; 10 bases agree with TRBD2. The J segment lost 4 bases and the V segment lost 4 bases, leaving 3 bases of the junction unmatched. This CDR3 has 15 residues. Per germline, CDR1 SGHNT and CDR2 YENEEA. CDR3 nucleotide sequence: TGTGCCAGCAGCTCCCGGACTAGCGGCACCGGGGAGCTGTTTTTT. Translated, it gives CASSSRTSGTGELFF.

The chain recombines TRBV9 with TRBJ1-5; TRBD1 aligns across 9 bases. CDR1 and CDR2 (germline): SGDLS, YYNGEE. CDR3 length: 15 amino acids. The V gene end was trimmed by 2 bases and the J gene end by 4 bases; junction bases not matched to a gene: 4. In nucleotides, the CDR3 is TGTGCCAGCAGCGTTGGGACAGGGCAAAATCAGCCCCAGCATTTT. Protein product: CASSVGTGQNQPQHF.

The sample holds a few counts of this clonotype. The chain has TRBV29-1 and TRBJ1-1, with D hard to call. Germline CDR1 is SQVTM and CDR2 is ANQGSEA. V dropped 7 bases and J dropped 4 bases, with 16 bases sitting between them. The CDR3 is made up of 13 amino acids. DNA for the CDR3: TGCAGCGCCCAGTTAAGGGCGGCCACTGAAGCTTTCTTT. Translation gives CSAQLRAATEAFF.

The CDR3 DNA reads TGTGCCACCAGTGAGCACGGGGACCGCGGCTACACCTTC. This translates into CATSEHGDRGYTF. The chain uses TRBV24-1 and TRBJ1-2, with a tentative D call TRBD1 (5 bases). Germline CDR1 reads KGHDR; CDR2 reads SFDVKD. The CDR3 contains 13 residues. Trimming cost V 4 bases and J 8 bases, with 13 bases left between them.